Below, 7 T cell receptor beta chains from the same sample are listed, as sequenced in a study of shared clonotypes between healthy human individuals (dated by TCRdb to the early 2020s). The library was made by the immunoSEQ multiplex PCR assay. As stored in TCRdb, this immuneACCESS dataset retains in-frame rearrangements with V and J assigned. A fraction of the clones does not appear; measured against another copy, unresolved V genes explain less than half of the discrepancy, and the remainder lacks a known reason. Here the sample has millions of clones; roughly 94% occur a single time. The ten largest clones capture under 0.15% of the sample. The specimen sequenced was naive CD4+ T cells sorted from blood. The cell subset or site label, as the study defines it: CD45RA+ positively selected. These receptors all come from a man between 18 and 35 years old in good health.

The CDR3 reads CASSKVGGSYEQYF. DNA of the CDR3: TGTGCCAGCAGTAAAGTGGGGGGTTCCTACGAGCAGTACTTC. This sequence joins TRBV6-6 and TRBJ2-7, with a weak D call TRBD2 (6 bases). Trimming took 5 bases from V and 1 from J, leaving 12 bases between them. Germline V gives CDR1 MNHNY, CDR2 SVGAGI (reference sequence). The CDR3 totals 14 residues.

V is TRBV5-4 and J is TRBJ2-1, with no clear D. Germline V gene data show CDR1 as SGHNT and CDR2 as YYREEE (reference sequence). This CDR3 comprises 15 residues. Trimming took off 0 bases at V and 1 base at J, with 8 bases between the two ends. The chain's CDR3 is CASSLGVDSYNEQFF. The CDR3 DNA follows: TGTGCCAGCAGCTTGGGGGTCGATTCCTACAATGAGCAGTTCTTC.

CDR3 sequence reads: CASSLHDRGFGNTIYF. CDR3 DNA sequence: TGTGCCAGCAGCCTCCATGACAGGGGCTTTGGAAACACCATATATTTT. V and J are TRBV7-8 and TRBJ1-3; 8 nucleotides align to TRBD1. Germline lookup yields CDR1 SGHVS and CDR2 FQNEAQ. This CDR3 is 16 amino acids long. Trimming removed 5 bases from V and 3 bases from J; junction bases left unmatched: 9.

The chain employs TRBV30 and TRBJ1-1; the D is unclear. Germline V gives CDR1 GTSNPN, CDR2 SVGIG (reference sequence). With 6 bases removed from V and 0 bases from J, the gap between germline ends came to 5 bases. The CDR3 has 11 residues. CDR3 DNA sequence: TGTGCCTGCACATTGAACACTGAAGCTTTCTTT. Amino acid sequence: CACTLNTEAFF.

This sequence joins TRBV7-2 and TRBJ2-5; no definite D call. The CDR3 contains 14 residues. Deletions cut 6 bases from V and 3 bases from J, with 14 bases between. Per the germline V gene, CDR1 is SGHTA and CDR2 is FQGNSA. CDR3 DNA: TGTGCCAGCAGTTTAATGGTGCTAGAAGAGACCCAGTACTTC. Protein product: CASSLMVLEETQYF.

The rearrangement joins TRBV7-9 to TRBJ1-4, with D hard to call. Germline V gene sequence: CDR1 SEHNR, CDR2 FQNEAQ (reference sequence). This CDR3 region has 14 residues. V lost 3 bases to trimming and J lost 5 bases, with 10 bases between them. The CDR3 protein is CASSFGISNEKLFF. The CDR3 nucleotides are TGTGCCAGCAGCTTTGGGATCTCGAATGAAAAACTGTTTTTT.

The chain combines TRBV6-5 with TRBJ1-1, with TRBD1 as a possible D gene (5 bases). V was trimmed by 5 bases and J by 2 bases, leaving 12 bases between them. Germline V gene data show CDR1 as MNHEY and CDR2 as SVGAGI. This CDR3 contains 14 residues. The CDR3 nucleotides read TGTGCCAGCAGTCGGGACTCTGCTAACACTGAAGCTTTCTTT. It specifies CASSRDSANTEAFF.